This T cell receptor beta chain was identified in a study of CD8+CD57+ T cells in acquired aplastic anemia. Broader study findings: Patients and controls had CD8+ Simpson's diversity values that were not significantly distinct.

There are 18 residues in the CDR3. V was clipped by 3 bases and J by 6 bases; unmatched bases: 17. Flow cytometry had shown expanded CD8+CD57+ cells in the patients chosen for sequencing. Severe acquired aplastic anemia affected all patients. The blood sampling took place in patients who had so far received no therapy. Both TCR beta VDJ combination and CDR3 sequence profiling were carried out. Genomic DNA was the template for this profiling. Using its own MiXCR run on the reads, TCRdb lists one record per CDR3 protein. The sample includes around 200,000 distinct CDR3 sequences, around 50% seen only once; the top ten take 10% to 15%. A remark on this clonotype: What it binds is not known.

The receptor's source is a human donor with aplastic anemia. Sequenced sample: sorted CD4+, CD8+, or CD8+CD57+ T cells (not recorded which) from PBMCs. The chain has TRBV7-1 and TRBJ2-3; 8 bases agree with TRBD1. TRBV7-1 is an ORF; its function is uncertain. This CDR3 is CASSSRTGSSTARDTQYF. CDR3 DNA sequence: TGTGCCAGCAGCTCCCGGACAGGGAGTAGCACGGCCAGGGATACGCAGTATTTT.